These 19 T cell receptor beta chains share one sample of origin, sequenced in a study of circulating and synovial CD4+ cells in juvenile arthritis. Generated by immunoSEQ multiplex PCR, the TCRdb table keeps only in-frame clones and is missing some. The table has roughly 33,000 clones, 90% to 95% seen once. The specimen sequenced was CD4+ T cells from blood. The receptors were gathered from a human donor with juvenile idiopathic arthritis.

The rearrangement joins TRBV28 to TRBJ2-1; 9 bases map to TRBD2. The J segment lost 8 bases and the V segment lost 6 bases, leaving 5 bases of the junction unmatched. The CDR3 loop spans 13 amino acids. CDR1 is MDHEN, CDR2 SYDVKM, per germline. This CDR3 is CASSKGLAHEQFF. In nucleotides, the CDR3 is TGTGCCAGCAGCAAGGGACTAGCCCATGAGCAGTTCTTC.

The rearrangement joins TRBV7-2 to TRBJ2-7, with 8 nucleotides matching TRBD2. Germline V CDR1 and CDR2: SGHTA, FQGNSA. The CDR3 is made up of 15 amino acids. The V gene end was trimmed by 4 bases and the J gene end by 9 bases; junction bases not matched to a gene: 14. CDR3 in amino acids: CASSSLAGTWAGQYF. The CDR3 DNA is TGTGCCAGCAGCTCGTTAGCGGGGACATGGGCGGGGCAGTACTTC.

The CDR3 spells CASSHTPGVQETQYF. For the CDR3, the DNA is TGTGCCAGCAGCCATACCCCCGGGGTCCAAGAGACCCAGTACTTC. V usage is TRBV5-4 and J usage is TRBJ2-5, with a possible D match to TRBD2 (5 bases). Between the trimmed V and J ends, which lost 4 bases and 1 base, there was a span of 14 bases. The CDR3 length is 15 residues. Germline CDR1 and CDR2: SGHNT and YYREEE (reference sequence).

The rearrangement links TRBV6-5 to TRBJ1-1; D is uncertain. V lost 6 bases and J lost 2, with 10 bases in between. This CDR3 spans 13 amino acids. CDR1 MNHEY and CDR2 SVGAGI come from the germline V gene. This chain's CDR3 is CASRDTDNTEAFF. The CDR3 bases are TGTGCCAGCAGAGATACAGATAACACTGAAGCTTTCTTT.

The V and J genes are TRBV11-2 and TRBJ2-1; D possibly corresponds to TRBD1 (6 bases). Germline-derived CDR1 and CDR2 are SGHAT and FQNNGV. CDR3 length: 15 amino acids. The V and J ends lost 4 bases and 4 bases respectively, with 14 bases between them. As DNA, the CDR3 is TGTGCCAGCAGCTCCCTTTTGGACAGATACAATGAGCAGTTCTTC. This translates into CASSSLLDRYNEQFF.

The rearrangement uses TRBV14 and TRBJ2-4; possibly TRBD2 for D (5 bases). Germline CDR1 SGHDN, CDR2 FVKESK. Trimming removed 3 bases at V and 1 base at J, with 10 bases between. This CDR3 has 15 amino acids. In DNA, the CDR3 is TGTGCCAGCAGCCAGAGCGGCGTTGCCAAAAACATTCAGTACTTC. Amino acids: CASSQSGVAKNIQYF.

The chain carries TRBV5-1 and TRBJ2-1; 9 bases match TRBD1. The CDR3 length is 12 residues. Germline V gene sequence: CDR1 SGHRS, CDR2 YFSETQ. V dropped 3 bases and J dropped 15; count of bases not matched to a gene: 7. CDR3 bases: TGCGCCAGCAGCTGGGGGACAGGGCTATGGTTCTTC. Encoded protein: CASSWGTGLWFF.

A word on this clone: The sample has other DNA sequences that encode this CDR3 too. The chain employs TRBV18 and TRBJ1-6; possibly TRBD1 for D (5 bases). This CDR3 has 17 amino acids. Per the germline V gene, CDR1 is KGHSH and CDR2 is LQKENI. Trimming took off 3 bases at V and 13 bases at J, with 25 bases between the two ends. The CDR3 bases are TGTGCCAGCTCACCGGGGGTGGAGGAGGGGAGTGGATCCCCCCTCCACTTT. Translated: CASSPGVEEGSGSPLHF.

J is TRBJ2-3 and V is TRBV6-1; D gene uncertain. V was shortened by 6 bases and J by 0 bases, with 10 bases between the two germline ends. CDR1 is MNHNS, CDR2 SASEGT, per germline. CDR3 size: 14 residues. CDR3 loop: CASRSQFSTDTQYF. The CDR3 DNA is TGTGCCAGCAGGTCACAGTTTAGCACAGATACGCAGTATTTT.

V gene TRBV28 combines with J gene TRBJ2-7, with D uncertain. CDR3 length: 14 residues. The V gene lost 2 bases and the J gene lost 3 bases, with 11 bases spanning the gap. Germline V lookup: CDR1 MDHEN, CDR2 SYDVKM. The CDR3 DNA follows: TGTGCCAGCAGTTTACCTACAGCCTACTACGAGCAGTACTTC. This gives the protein CASSLPTAYYEQYF.

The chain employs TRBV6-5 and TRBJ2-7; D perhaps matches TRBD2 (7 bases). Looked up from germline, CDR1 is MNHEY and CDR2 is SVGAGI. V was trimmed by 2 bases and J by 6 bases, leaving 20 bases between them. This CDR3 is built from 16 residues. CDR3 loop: CASSYQRGGVAGEQYF. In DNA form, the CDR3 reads TGTGCCAGCAGTTACCAGAGGGGGGGGGTGGCCGGCGAGCAGTACTTC.

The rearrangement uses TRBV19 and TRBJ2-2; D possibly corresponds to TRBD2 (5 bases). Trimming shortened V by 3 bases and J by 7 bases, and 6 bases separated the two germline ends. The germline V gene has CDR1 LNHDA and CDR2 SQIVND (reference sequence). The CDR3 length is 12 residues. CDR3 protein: CASSIGSGELFF. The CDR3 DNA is TGTGCCAGTAGTATTGGGAGCGGGGAGCTGTTTTTT.

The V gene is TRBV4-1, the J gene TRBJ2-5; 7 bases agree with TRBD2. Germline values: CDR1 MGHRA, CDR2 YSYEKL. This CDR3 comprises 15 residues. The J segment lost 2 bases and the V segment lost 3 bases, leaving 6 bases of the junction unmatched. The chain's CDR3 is CASSQEWGGQETQYF. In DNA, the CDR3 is TGCGCCAGCAGCCAGGAATGGGGGGGGCAAGAGACCCAGTACTTC.

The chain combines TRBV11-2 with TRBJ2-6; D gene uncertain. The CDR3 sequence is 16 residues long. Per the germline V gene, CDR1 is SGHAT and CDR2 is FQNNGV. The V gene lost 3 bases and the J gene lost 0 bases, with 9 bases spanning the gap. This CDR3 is CASSFRQSSGANVLTF. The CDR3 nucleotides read TGTGCCAGCAGCTTCCGTCAGTCCTCTGGGGCCAACGTCCTGACTTTC.

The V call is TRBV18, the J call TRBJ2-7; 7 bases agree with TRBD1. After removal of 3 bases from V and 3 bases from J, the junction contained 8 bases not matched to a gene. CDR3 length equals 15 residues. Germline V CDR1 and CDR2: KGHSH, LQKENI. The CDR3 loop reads CASSPTGTAYYEQYF. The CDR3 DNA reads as TGTGCCAGCTCACCGACCGGGACAGCATACTACGAGCAGTACTTC.

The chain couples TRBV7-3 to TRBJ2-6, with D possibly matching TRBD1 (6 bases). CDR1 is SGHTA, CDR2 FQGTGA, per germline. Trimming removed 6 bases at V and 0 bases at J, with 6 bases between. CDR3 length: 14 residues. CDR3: CASRDSSGANVLTF. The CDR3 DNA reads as TGTGCCAGCAGGGACAGCTCTGGGGCCAACGTCCTGACTTTC.

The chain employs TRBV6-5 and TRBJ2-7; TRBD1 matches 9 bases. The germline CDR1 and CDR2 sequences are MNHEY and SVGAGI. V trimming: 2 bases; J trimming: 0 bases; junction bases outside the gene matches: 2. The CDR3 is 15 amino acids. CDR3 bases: TGTGCCAGCAGTTACGGGGGACAGGGCTCCTACGAGCAGTACTTC. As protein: CASSYGGQGSYEQYF.

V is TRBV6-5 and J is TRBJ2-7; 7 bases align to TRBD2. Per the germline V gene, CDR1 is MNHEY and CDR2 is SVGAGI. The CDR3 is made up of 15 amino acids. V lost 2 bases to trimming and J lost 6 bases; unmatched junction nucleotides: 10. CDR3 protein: CASSYPGGSATEQYF. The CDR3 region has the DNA TGTGCCAGCAGTTACCCCGGCGGGAGCGCTACCGAGCAGTACTTC.

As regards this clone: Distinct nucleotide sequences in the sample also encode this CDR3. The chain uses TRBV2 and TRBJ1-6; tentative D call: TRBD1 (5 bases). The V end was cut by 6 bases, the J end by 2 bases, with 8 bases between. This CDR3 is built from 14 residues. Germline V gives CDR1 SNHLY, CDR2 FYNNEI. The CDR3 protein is CASSQGAYNSPLHF. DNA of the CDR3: TGTGCCAGCAGCCAGGGCGCCTATAATTCACCCCTCCACTTT.